The 28 T cell receptor beta chains in this list originate from one sample, sequenced in a study of response to subunit inactivated influenza vaccine. TCRdb reprocessed the RT-PCR reads via MiXCR and lists one record per CDR3 protein. The sample carries 650,000 to 800,000 distinct CDR3 sequences, about 18% recorded once. Material: PBMCs from blood, obtained roughly 5 days after vaccination. These receptors all stem from a man between 50 and 59 years old who received an inactivated influenza vaccine.

The V and J genes are TRBV20-1 and TRBJ2-1; 11 bases match TRBD2. The CDR3 consists of 20 residues. V trimming: 0 bases; J trimming: 1 base; junction bases outside the gene matches: 14. CDR1 is DFQATT, CDR2 SNEGSKA, per germline (reference sequence). The CDR3 loop is CSARESLRSGRASSYNEQFF. CDR3 DNA: TGCAGTGCTAGAGAATCCCTACGTAGCGGGAGGGCCAGTTCCTACAATGAGCAGTTCTTC.

V is TRBV7-9 and J is TRBJ2-2, with a tentative D call TRBD2 (6 bases). V was pared by 4 bases and J by 6 bases, with 15 bases between. Per germline, CDR1 SEHNR and CDR2 FQNEAQ (reference sequence). This CDR3 spans 15 amino acids. The CDR3 is CASSWEAGSAGELFF. The CDR3 DNA reads as TGTGCCAGCAGCTGGGAGGCGGGGAGCGCCGGGGAGCTGTTTTTT. Full variable domain (rest looked up from reference TRBV7-9 and TRBJ2-2): DTGVSQNPRHKITKRGQNVTFRCDPISEHNRLYWYRQTLGQGPEFLTYFQNEAQLEKSRLLSDRFSAERPKGSFSTLEIQRTEQGDSAMYLCASSWEAGSAGELFFGEGSRLTVL.

The rearrangement links TRBV4-1 to TRBJ1-2; D is ambiguous. Trimming left V 5 bases short and J 8 bases short, with 15 bases between. In germline, CDR1 is MGHRA, CDR2 YSYEKL. The length of the CDR3 is 13 residues. CDR3 bases: TGCGCCAGCAGCGGATTTTCGGTTAGAGGCTACACCTTC. Its protein product is CASSGFSVRGYTF.

This clonotype was recorded a few times. This CDR3 reads CASTDSFSYNSPLHF. CDR3 DNA: TGCGCCAGTACGGACAGTTTCTCCTATAATTCACCCCTCCACTTT. The chain joins TRBV5-1 to TRBJ1-6, with D possibly matching TRBD1 (6 bases). The CDR3 spans 15 residues. V was cut by 8 bases and J by 0 bases, with 12 bases left in between. Germline CDR1 and CDR2: SGHRS and YFSETQ. The variable domain in full, completed from reference TRBV5-1 and TRBJ1-6, reads KAGVTQTPRYLIKTRGQQVTLSCSPISGHRSVSWYQQTPGQGLQFLFEYFSETQRNKGNFPGRFSGRQFSNSRSEMNVSTLELGDSALYLCASTDSFSYNSPLHFGNGTRLTVT.

The chain employs TRBV4-2 and TRBJ1-5, with D perhaps matching TRBD1 (5 bases). Trimming pared 0 bases from V and 3 bases from J, leaving 6 bases between. CDR1 is LGHNA and CDR2 is YNFKEQ in the germline V gene. The CDR3 is 14 residues long. The CDR3 reads CASSQDGHNQPQHF. CDR3 in DNA: TGTGCCAGCAGCCAAGACGGACACAATCAGCCCCAGCATTTT.

V is TRBV10-3 and J is TRBJ2-1, with 15 bases matching TRBD2. The V gene end was trimmed by 4 bases and the J gene end by 9 bases; junction bases not matched to a gene: 4. CDR1 ENHRY and CDR2 SYGVKD come from the germline V gene. The CDR3 extends over 15 amino acids. The CDR3, as DNA: TGTGCCATCAGTGGACAGGGACTAGCGGGGGGTGAGCAGTTCTTC. Its protein product is CAISGQGLAGGEQFF.

This clonotype was detected ten times or more. The J gene is TRBJ2-5, the V gene TRBV20-1; tentatively, D is TRBD2 (5 bases). CDR1 and CDR2 (germline): DFQATT, SNEGSKA (reference sequence). V dropped 1 base and J dropped 9 bases, with 18 bases sitting between them. CDR3 length: 14 residues. The chain's CDR3 is CSARAPREIPAQYF. The CDR3 DNA is TGCAGTGCTAGAGCCCCCCGGGAAATTCCGGCCCAGTACTTC.

The chain carries TRBV11-2 and TRBJ1-6; D possibly corresponds to TRBD1 (5 bases). CDR1 SGHAT and CDR2 FQNNGV come from the germline V gene. This CDR3 region has 15 residues. Trimming stripped 2 bases from V and 6 bases from J, with 11 bases between. The CDR3 bases are TGTGCCAGCAGCTTACGGGGTAGGGGTAATTCACCCCTCCACTTT. Its translation: CASSLRGRGNSPLHF.

CDR3 nucleotide sequence: TGCAGTGCTAGAGAACAGGCTAGGTCTTTCTTT. It is translated as CSAREQARSFF. This chain joins TRBV20-1 and TRBJ1-1; possible D gene TRBD1, 5 bases. This CDR3 is 11 amino acids long. Germline loops: CDR1 DFQATT, CDR2 SNEGSKA (reference sequence). Trimming cost V 0 bases and J 12 bases, with 11 bases left between them.

V is TRBV12-3 or TRBV12-4 and J is TRBJ2-7; 9 positions agree with TRBD1. The trim removed 4 bases at V and 4 bases at J, leaving 14 bases unmatched. This CDR3 is built from 17 residues. Here the CDR3 DNA reads TGTGCCAGCAGTTCCACTGTCCCGGGACAGGGTACGTACGAGCAGTACTTC. Its protein is CASSSTVPGQGTYEQYF.

For this clonotype: One end of the junction varies from germline; a read error may be responsible. CDR3 nucleotide sequence: TGTGCCAGCAAAACCGGACAGGGAGGGACACCCCTCAACTTT. As protein: CASKTGQGGTPLNF. The chain combines TRBV12-3 or TRBV12-4 with TRBJ1-6; 8 bases match TRBD1. The CDR3 consists of 14 residues.

This chain connects TRBV5-1 to TRBJ2-7; D may be TRBD1 (6 bases). CDR3 length equals 13 residues. The V gene's germline CDR1 is SGHRS and CDR2 YFSETQ. With 3 bases removed from V and 6 bases from J, the gap between germline ends came to 13 bases. CDR3 region: CASSSVGGAEQYF. In DNA form, the CDR3 reads TGCGCCAGCAGCTCCGTAGGGGGAGCCGAGCAGTACTTC.

V is TRBV9 and J is TRBJ2-3, with TRBD2 matching 9 bases. The V gene end was trimmed by 3 bases and the J gene end by 0 bases; junction bases not matched to a gene: 17. This CDR3 has 20 residues. Germline loops: CDR1 SGDLS, CDR2 YYNGEE. CDR3 DNA sequence: TGTGCCAGCAGCGCGGGACAATCTGGCGGGGGGGCTTTTAGCACAGATACGCAGTATTTT. Translating gives CASSAGQSGGGAFSTDTQYF.

This clonotype turned up a few times. The CDR3 loop reads CASRSTAGIYEQYF. CDR3 sequence (DNA): TGCGCCAGCAGATCGACAGCAGGAATCTACGAGCAGTACTTC. The chain recombines TRBV5-1 with TRBJ2-7; TRBD1 is a possible D gene (5 bases). The CDR3 runs 14 residues. V was shortened by 5 bases and J by 3 bases, with 15 bases between the two germline ends. Germline assignment: CDR1 SGHRS and CDR2 YFSETQ.

This clonotype has a handful of counts. This chain links TRBV4-1 with TRBJ2-1; possibly TRBD2 for D (7 bases). The CDR3 length is 17 residues. The V end was cut by 2 bases, the J end by 3 bases, with 17 bases between. Germline V lookup: CDR1 MGHRA, CDR2 YSYEKL. The CDR3 loop is CASSQNLRGGNYNEQFF. For the CDR3, the DNA is TGCGCCAGCAGCCAAAATCTGAGGGGGGGAAACTACAATGAGCAGTTCTTC.

This clonotype was seen a few times. This chain joins TRBV9 and TRBJ2-1; perhaps TRBD2 as D (5 bases). Per the germline V gene, CDR1 is SGDLS and CDR2 is YYNGEE. Trimming took off 2 bases at V and 7 bases at J, with 10 bases between the two ends. This CDR3 is built from 13 residues. CDR3 DNA: TGTGCCAGCAGCGTTAGAGGGATGAATGAGCAGTTCTTC. This encodes CASSVRGMNEQFF.

The V gene is TRBV24-1, the J gene TRBJ1-5; D is ambiguous. Germline values: CDR1 KGHDR, CDR2 SFDVKD. V was shortened by 0 bases and J by 1 base, with 3 bases between the two germline ends. CDR3 length equals 14 residues. DNA for the CDR3: TGTGCCACCAGTGATTTGTCCAGCAATCAGCCCCAGCATTTT. It translates to CATSDLSSNQPQHF.

This clonotype was seen a handful of times. The rearrangement uses TRBV7-2 and TRBJ2-1; D may correspond to TRBD1 or TRBD2 (5 bases each). The length of the CDR3 is 16 residues. V shed 1 base and J shed 6 bases, with 16 bases lying between them. Germline CDR1 reads SGHTA; CDR2 reads FQGNSA. The CDR3 region has the DNA TGTGCCAGCAGCTTAGATAGGGGTGGAGGACGCAATGAGCAGTTCTTC. It codes for CASSLDRGGGRNEQFF.

The V and J genes are TRBV10-3 and TRBJ2-1; 11 nucleotides agree with TRBD2. This CDR3 has 15 residues. The trim removed 6 bases at V and 5 bases at J, leaving 6 bases unmatched. Germline values: CDR1 ENHRY, CDR2 SYGVKD. Written as DNA, the CDR3 is TGTGCCATCAGACAGACGGGACTAGCGGACAATGAGCAGTTCTTC. This codes for CAIRQTGLADNEQFF.

The chain joins TRBV7-2 to TRBJ1-5, with D hard to call. Per the germline V gene, CDR1 is SGHTA and CDR2 is FQGNSA. The CDR3 sequence is 15 residues long. V lost 1 base, J lost 5 bases, and 12 bases lay in between. In DNA, the CDR3 is TGTGCCAGCAGCTTAGTCCCTCGTGGGGATCAGCCCCAGCATTTT. This gives the protein CASSLVPRGDQPQHF. Full variable domain (missing parts from reference TRBV7-2 and TRBJ1-5): GAGVSQSPSNKVTEKGKDVELRCDPISGHTALYWYRQSLGQGLEFLIYFQGNSAPDKSGLPSDRFSAERTGGSVSTLTIQRTQQEDSAVYLCASSLVPRGDQPQHFGDGTRLSIL.

This clonotype was detected a few times. The chain employs TRBV28 and TRBJ2-7; no clear D gene. Germline V gene data show CDR1 as MDHEN and CDR2 as SYDVKM. V dropped 6 bases and J dropped 5 bases, with 17 bases sitting between them. This CDR3 has 14 amino acids. The CDR3 sequence: CASRRSGSSNEQYF. The CDR3 DNA sequence: TGTGCCAGCAGGAGATCCGGGTCAAGTAACGAGCAGTACTTC.

The chain employs TRBV4-3 and TRBJ2-1; TRBD2 aligns across 13 bases. Per the germline V gene, CDR1 is LGHNA and CDR2 is YSLEER. V lost 1 base and J lost 5; bases outside the gene matches: 2. The CDR3 extends over 16 amino acids. The DNA for the CDR3 is TGCGCCAGCAGCCAAGTCGGGACTAGCGGGAACAATGAGCAGTTCTTC. Protein sequence: CASSQVGTSGNNEQFF.

This clonotype came up a few times. The chain links TRBV24-1 to TRBJ2-5, with D unresolved. Deletions cut 0 bases from V and 0 bases from J, with 10 bases between. The germline CDR1 and CDR2 sequences are KGHDR and SFDVKD. This CDR3 region has 16 residues. The CDR3 loop reads CATSDLRDGYQETQYF. The CDR3 DNA is TGTGCCACCAGTGATTTGCGTGACGGCTACCAAGAGACCCAGTACTTC.

The chain couples TRBV7-6 to TRBJ2-7, with 9 bases aligning to TRBD1. After removal of 2 bases from V and 3 bases from J, the junction contained 5 bases not matched to a gene. Germline V gives CDR1 SGHVS, CDR2 FNYEAQ. CDR3 size: 15 residues. CDR3 protein: CASSLIQGAFYEQYF. In DNA, the CDR3 is TGTGCCAGCAGCTTAATACAGGGGGCGTTCTACGAGCAGTACTTC.

This clonotype was counted only a few times. The chain has TRBV20-1 and TRBJ1-3, with a weak D call TRBD1 (6 bases). This CDR3 has 13 amino acids. The germline V gene has CDR1 DFQATT and CDR2 SNEGSKA (reference sequence). The V end was cut by 1 base, the J end by 6 bases, with 10 bases between. The CDR3 spells CSARARGENTIYF. CDR3 nucleotides: TGCAGTGCTAGAGCCAGGGGAGAAAACACCATATATTTT.

This sequence joins TRBV20-1 and TRBJ2-7; D not resolved. The V gene's germline CDR1 is DFQATT and CDR2 SNEGSKA (reference sequence). The CDR3 spans 14 residues. Trimming took off 0 bases at V and 3 bases at J, with 12 bases between the two ends. The CDR3: CSARDRPGHYEQYF. CDR3 sequence (DNA): TGCAGTGCTAGAGATCGCCCCGGGCACTACGAGCAGTACTTC.

This clonotype was seen many times. The rearrangement uses TRBV5-1 and TRBJ2-2; D is possibly TRBD2 (6 bases). Trimming shortened V by 4 bases and J by 5 bases, and 15 bases separated the two germline ends. CDR1 is SGHRS and CDR2 is YFSETQ in the germline V gene. The CDR3 consists of 15 residues. CDR3 region: CASSRRTGTTGELFF. The CDR3 DNA is TGCGCCAGCAGCCGCCGGACGGGGACTACCGGGGAGCTGTTTTTT.

In its sample, this clonotype was seen a few times. This sequence joins TRBV3-1 and TRBJ2-7; the D gene is possibly TRBD2 (6 bases). CDR3 length: 14 residues. The V and J ends lost 1 base and 2 bases respectively, with 9 bases between them. The germline gives CDR1 LGHDT, CDR2 YNNKEL (reference sequence). CDR3 loop: CASSQVRGTYEQYF. CDR3 nucleotide sequence: TGTGCCAGCAGCCAAGTACGGGGGACCTACGAGCAGTACTTC.